One and the same sample provided the 31 T cell receptor beta chains below, sequenced in a study of Graves' ophthalmopathy and Graves' hyperthyroidism (dated by TCRdb to the late 2010s). The data were produced on an Illumina HiSeq 2000. For repertoire sequencing, TCR beta CDR3 regions were amplified from RNA transcripts. A first-round RT-PCR used HTBI primers with the Qiagen OneStep RT-PCR kit, followed by a second-round multiplex PCR, size selection and purification. Clones were called with MiXCR by TCRdb after fastp trimmed the public reads at Q25, and only in-frame beta chains were retained. All rows with the same CDR3 protein become a single entry with the most common DNA and genes. A total of 350,000 to 450,000 distinct CDR3 sequences appear in this sample, around 21% of them only once. The ten largest make up approximately 3% of the sample. The sequenced sample consisted of peripheral blood. The receptors stem from a woman in her late teens or twenties with stable Graves' hyperthyroidism. Donor details come from another sample of the same person, matched by shared clones.

Ten or more counts support this clonotype. V and J are TRBV12-3 or TRBV12-4 and TRBJ2-7, with 11 nucleotides matching TRBD2. V dropped 4 bases and J dropped 5; count of bases not matched to a gene: 7. There are 15 residues in the CDR3. The CDR3 protein is CASSSIAGGRNEQYF. DNA for the CDR3: TGTGCCAGCAGTTCAATAGCGGGAGGGCGGAACGAGCAGTACTTC.

Ten or more counts support this clonotype. The rearrangement links TRBV12-3 or TRBV12-4 to TRBJ2-4, with 8 bases aligning to TRBD2. There are 15 residues in the CDR3. The V gene end was trimmed by 4 bases and the J gene end by 0 bases; junction bases not matched to a gene: 2. The CDR3 region has the DNA TGTGCCAGCAGTTCAACTAGCGGAGCCAAAAACATTCAGTACTTC. Amino acids: CASSSTSGAKNIQYF.

The table lists this clonotype with many counts. This rearrangement joins TRBV9 to TRBJ2-5; 7 bases line up with TRBD1. This CDR3 spans 14 amino acids. Germline V gives CDR1 SGDLS, CDR2 YYNGEE. Losses at the gene ends were 4 bases for V and 1 base for J; bases not matched to a gene: 4. CDR3 nucleotide sequence: TGTGCCAGCAGCCCTCGGACAGGCCAAGAGACCCAGTACTTC. As protein: CASSPRTGQETQYF.

The rearrangement uses TRBV28 and TRBJ2-7, with 7 bases aligning to TRBD1. Germline values: CDR1 MDHEN, CDR2 SYDVKM. The CDR3 contains 13 residues. Trimming cost V 8 bases and J 2 bases; bases outside gene matches: 6. DNA of the CDR3: TGTGCCAGCGAATCTGGACAGGCCTACGAGCAGTACTTC. This encodes CASESGQAYEQYF. Full variable domain (remainder filled in from reference TRBV28 and TRBJ2-7): DVKVTQSSRYLVKRTGEKVFLECVQDMDHENMFWYRQDPGLGLRLIYFSYDVKMKEKGDIPEGYSVSREKKERFSLILESASTNQTSMYLCASESGQAYEQYFGPGTRLTVT.

The genes are TRBV12-3 or TRBV12-4 and TRBJ1-1; 7 nucleotides line up with TRBD1. CDR3 length: 14 residues. Trimming cost V 5 bases and J 5 bases; bases outside gene matches: 8. The CDR3 spells CASSETGRRTEAFF. The CDR3 nucleotides read TGTGCCAGCAGTGAGACAGGGCGTCGAACTGAAGCTTTCTTT.

In this sample, this clonotype turned up many times. This chain uses TRBV7-2 with TRBJ2-7; D gene unclear. The germline V and J ends were trimmed by 1 base and 2 bases, with 9 bases remaining between them. CDR3 length: 14 amino acids. CDR1 and CDR2 from the germline V gene are SGHTA and FQGNSA. CDR3 bases: TGTGCCAGCAGCTTAGATTCATTTCCCTACGAGCAGTACTTC. Translated: CASSLDSFPYEQYF.

This chain connects TRBV20-1 to TRBJ1-1; D gene uncertain. V lost 6 bases and J lost 2, with 1 base in between. The germline V gene encodes CDR1 DFQATT and CDR2 SNEGSKA (reference sequence). The CDR3 loop spans 9 amino acids. The chain's CDR3 is CSANTEAFF. The CDR3 region has the DNA TGCAGTGCCAACACTGAAGCTTTCTTT.

CDR3 in amino acids: CASSRRQGLSSYEQYF. The CDR3 nucleotides are TGTGCCAGCAGCCGTAGGCAGGGGCTCAGCTCCTACGAGCAGTACTTC. The V and J genes are TRBV11-2 and TRBJ2-7; possible D gene TRBD1, 6 bases. The germline CDR1 and CDR2 sequences are SGHAT and FQNNGV. With 5 bases removed from V and 0 bases from J, the gap between germline ends came to 17 bases. The CDR3 loop spans 16 amino acids.

This clonotype came up many times. The V and J genes are TRBV11-1 and TRBJ2-2; D remains unclear. V was trimmed by 5 bases and J by 3 bases, leaving 16 bases between them. The CDR3 is 16 residues long. CDR1 and CDR2 from the germline V gene are SGHAT and FQDESV (reference sequence). CDR3 coding DNA: TGTGCCAGCAGCCTCGCCCTATTTAGGGACACCGGGGAGCTGTTTTTT. As protein: CASSLALFRDTGELFF.

In its sample, this clonotype was seen many times. The chain carries TRBV6-5 and TRBJ1-6; 7 bases agree with TRBD1. Germline CDR1 MNHEY, CDR2 SVGAGI. CDR3 size: 15 residues. The V gene end was trimmed by 4 bases and the J gene end by 6 bases; junction bases not matched to a gene: 6. The CDR3 is CASSFPGTVNSPLHF. The CDR3 region has the DNA TGTGCCAGCAGTTTCCCCGGGACAGTTAATTCACCCCTCCACTTT.

This clonotype appeared many times. The chain couples TRBV30 to TRBJ1-1; D is ambiguous. Trimming cost V 3 bases and J 2 bases, with 10 bases left between them. The CDR3 has 13 residues. Germline CDR1 GTSNPN, CDR2 SVGIG (reference sequence). The CDR3 DNA reads as TGTGCCTGGAGGGACCTGGGAAACACTGAAGCTTTCTTT. Its translation is CAWRDLGNTEAFF.

A few counts support this clonotype. The V call is TRBV12-3 or TRBV12-4, the J call TRBJ2-7, with D hard to call. The CDR3 is made up of 13 amino acids. The V end was cut by 1 base, the J end by 9 bases, with 13 bases between. The CDR3 DNA sequence: TGTGCCAGCAGTTTAGGATTCGGCAGGTGGCAGTACTTC. Protein sequence: CASSLGFGRWQYF.

Regarding this clonotype: This may be a read error, as it is one base from a much larger clone. This chain links TRBV4-1 with TRBJ2-5; no clear D. The germline V gene encodes CDR1 MGHRA and CDR2 YSYEKL. The CDR3 spans 12 residues. V lost 0 bases to trimming and J lost 7 bases, with 6 bases between them. DNA for the CDR3: TGCGCCAGCAGCCAAGAAGTGCGGACCCAGTACTTC. Translated, it gives CASSQEVRTQYF.

Many counts were recorded for this clonotype. V gene TRBV9 combines with J gene TRBJ2-7; tentatively, D is TRBD2 (6 bases). Germline V gives CDR1 SGDLS, CDR2 YYNGEE. The CDR3 consists of 14 residues. The ends were cut back, 0 bases at V and 4 bases at J, with 11 bases in the middle. In nucleotides, the CDR3 is TGTGCCAGCAGCGTAGGAAGTAGCGGATACGAGCAGTACTTC. Translated, it gives CASSVGSSGYEQYF. The whole variable domain, remainder taken from reference TRBV9 and TRBJ2-7, is DSGVTQTPKHLITATGQRVTLRCSPRSGDLSVYWYQQSLDQGLQFLIQYYNGEERAKGNILERFSAQQFPDLHSELNLSSLELGDSALYFCASSVGSSGYEQYFGPGTRLTVT.

This clonotype has at least ten counts. This rearrangement joins TRBV12-3 or TRBV12-4 to TRBJ1-5, with 7 nucleotides matching TRBD1. After removal of 6 bases from V and 9 bases from J, the junction contained 8 bases not matched to a gene. This CDR3 spans 13 amino acids. In DNA, the CDR3 is TGTGCCAGCAGGCCCGGGACAGTTGGGCCCCAGCATTTT. Translating gives CASRPGTVGPQHF.

The chain is built from TRBV10-3 and TRBJ2-7; unclear D gene. CDR1 and CDR2 from the germline V gene are ENHRY and SYGVKD. Trimming took off 2 bases at V and 5 bases at J, with 7 bases between the two ends. CDR3 length equals 12 residues. The CDR3 loop reads CAISEAVNEQYF. The CDR3 DNA is TGTGCCATCAGTGAGGCGGTCAACGAGCAGTACTTC.

This clonotype was seen ten or more times. The J gene is TRBJ1-6, the V gene TRBV3-1; D gene unclear. CDR3 length: 13 amino acids. With 6 bases removed from V and 4 bases from J, the gap between germline ends came to 7 bases. Germline V gene sequence: CDR1 LGHDT, CDR2 YNNKEL (reference sequence). The CDR3 loop is CASRGAYNSPLHF. The CDR3 DNA is TGTGCCAGCAGGGGCGCTTATAATTCACCCCTCCACTTT.

The V call is TRBV19, the J call TRBJ2-7; D remains ambiguous. The V and J ends lost 3 bases and 2 bases respectively, with 8 bases between them. The CDR3 has 13 residues. CDR1 is LNHDA, CDR2 SQIVND, per germline (reference sequence). The CDR3 DNA reads as TGTGCCAGTAGTATCCCAGGTACCTACGAGCAGTACTTC. Protein product: CASSIPGTYEQYF.

The chain couples TRBV12-3 or TRBV12-4 to TRBJ2-7; 7 bases line up with TRBD2. This CDR3 comprises 15 residues. Germline trimming cut 4 bases from V and 2 bases from J; bases unmatched to any gene: 8. In nucleotides, the CDR3 is TGTGCCAGCAGTTCCGGGGGGTCTTTAGCCTACGAGCAGTACTTC. Residues: CASSSGGSLAYEQYF.

This chain connects TRBV11-2 to TRBJ1-1; D unresolved. Germline loops: CDR1 SGHAT, CDR2 FQNNGV. The CDR3 is 13 amino acids. Deletions cut 0 bases from V and 6 bases from J, with 8 bases between. In DNA form, the CDR3 reads TGTGCCAGCAGCTTAGATCAGAAACCTGAAGCTTTCTTT. Protein sequence: CASSLDQKPEAFF.

This clonotype was observed at least ten times. The chain couples TRBV28 to TRBJ1-1; D is undetermined. This CDR3 is built from 14 residues. The V and J ends lost 7 bases and 4 bases respectively, with 16 bases between them. The germline V gene encodes CDR1 MDHEN and CDR2 SYDVKM. CDR3 sequence reads: CASTEEGLSTEAFF. In DNA form, the CDR3 reads TGTGCCAGCACTGAGGAGGGTTTGAGCACTGAAGCTTTCTTT.

Ten or more counts support this clonotype. The genes are TRBV4-1 and TRBJ2-7; 11 nucleotides match TRBD2. Germline CDR1 MGHRA, CDR2 YSYEKL. CDR3 size: 15 residues. V dropped 1 base and J dropped 2; count of bases not matched to a gene: 1. This CDR3 is CASSQGLAGTYEQYF. The DNA of the CDR3 is TGCGCCAGCAGCCAAGGACTAGCGGGAACCTACGAGCAGTACTTC.

This clonotype was recorded at least ten times. The chain has TRBV6-5 and TRBJ1-2, with 10 bases that match TRBD1. V lost 2 bases, J lost 9 bases, and 3 bases stayed unmatched. Germline-derived CDR1 and CDR2 are MNHEY and SVGAGI. CDR3 length equals 13 residues. The CDR3 coding sequence is TGTGCCAGCAGTTACAGGACAGGGGGAAGCTACACCTTC. It yields the protein CASSYRTGGSYTF.

This clonotype was picked up many times. In DNA form, the CDR3 reads TGTGCCAGCAGCTCACTACGGGACAGGGGGCTTCGGGAGCAGTACTTC. It specifies CASSSLRDRGLREQYF. This chain links TRBV11-2 with TRBJ2-7; 12 bases are a match to TRBD1. Germline assignment: CDR1 SGHAT and CDR2 FQNNGV. The CDR3 spans 16 residues. The junction had 11 bases not matched to a gene; V was cut back by 4 bases and J by 7 bases. The variable domain in full, completed from reference TRBV11-2 and TRBJ2-7, reads EAGVAQSPRYKIIEKRQSVAFWCNPISGHATLYWYQQILGQGPKLLIQFQNNGVVDDSQLPKDRFSAERLKGVDSTLKIQPAKLEDSAVYLCASSSLRDRGLREQYFGPGTRLTVT.

The chain joins TRBV30 to TRBJ2-7; 10 bases align to TRBD1. V lost 2 bases, J lost 1 base, and 5 bases stayed unmatched. The CDR3 loop spans 15 amino acids. Germline CDR1 GTSNPN, CDR2 SVGIG (reference sequence). Here the CDR3 reads CAWSSPGQGSYEQYF. CDR3 coding DNA: TGTGCCTGGAGTTCGCCGGGACAGGGGTCCTACGAGCAGTACTTC.

This clonotype was seen more than once but under ten times. The chain has TRBV4-2 and TRBJ2-7; tentative D call: TRBD2 (5 bases). Trimming took off 1 base at V and 6 bases at J, with 16 bases between the two ends. Germline V gives CDR1 LGHNA, CDR2 YNFKEQ. CDR3 length: 15 amino acids. CDR3 residues: CASSQVTSRVGEQYF. CDR3 nucleotides: TGTGCCAGCAGCCAAGTAACCTCGCGGGTCGGCGAGCAGTACTTC.

This clonotype was observed at least ten times. This CDR3 is CASSSTSEKLYEQYF. CDR3 bases: TGTGCCAGCAGCTCGACTAGCGAAAAACTCTACGAGCAGTACTTC. This rearrangement joins TRBV7-9 to TRBJ2-7, with 8 bases identical to TRBD2. The CDR3 has 15 residues. Germline trimming cut 4 bases from V and 3 bases from J; bases unmatched to any gene: 8. The germline gives CDR1 SEHNR, CDR2 FQNEAQ (reference sequence).

This clonotype was detected ten times or more. V usage is TRBV19 and J usage is TRBJ1-5, with D perhaps matching TRBD1 (6 bases). The CDR3 has 14 amino acids. Germline loops: CDR1 LNHDA, CDR2 SQIVND (reference sequence). Between the trimmed V and J ends, which lost 6 bases and 3 bases, there was a span of 12 bases. CDR3 DNA sequence: TGTGCCAGTAGATCGGACAGAGACAATCAGCCCCAGCATTTT. The encoded protein is CASRSDRDNQPQHF.

This clonotype has a count of ten or more. The chain is built from TRBV12-3 or TRBV12-4 and TRBJ2-7; 7 positions match TRBD2. J lost 5 bases, V lost 3 bases, and 10 bases had no gene match. The CDR3 runs to 15 residues. The CDR3 region is CASSFGGGVGNEQYF. The CDR3 nucleotides are TGTGCCAGCAGTTTCGGCGGGGGAGTTGGAAACGAGCAGTACTTC.

Many counts were recorded for this clonotype. The V gene is TRBV28, the J gene TRBJ1-1; D not certain. Germline V gene data show CDR1 as MDHEN and CDR2 as SYDVKM. Trimming removed 2 bases from V and 5 bases from J, with 12 bases in between. The CDR3 is 14 amino acids. CDR3 sequence (DNA): TGTGCCAGCAGTTTAAGAGGGAGCTGGACTGAAGCTTTCTTT. It yields the protein CASSLRGSWTEAFF.

This clonotype was observed many times. DNA of the CDR3: TGTGCCAGCAAGGAGGTTGATTCACCCCTCCACTTT. Translating it yields CASKEVDSPLHF. The V and J genes are TRBV28 and TRBJ1-6; D is unresolved. The CDR3 consists of 12 residues. V was cut by 7 bases and J by 8 bases, with 9 bases left in between. Germline V CDR1 and CDR2: MDHEN, SYDVKM.